This T cell receptor (beta chain) was sequenced for a study of shared clonotypes between healthy human individuals. About this clone: Within the sample, other DNA sequences also encode this same CDR3.

Using immunoSEQ multiplex PCR, the repertoire was profiled, and TCRdb retains in-frame clones only, with some absent. The data show nearly 2 million clones, about 95% seen once. Naivety among CD8 cells was defined by CD45RO negativity and positive CCR7 selection, thereby excluding terminally differentiated effector memory CD45RA+ cells. The receptor comes from a man between 18 and 35 years old in good health. Sequencing was done on a sample of naive CD8+ T cells sorted from blood.

The CDR3 region has the DNA TGTGCCAGCAGTTTAAGCGGGAGCTCCTACGAGCAGTACTTC. Its protein is CASSLSGSSYEQYF. This chain joins TRBV28 and TRBJ2-7; TRBD2 agrees at 8 bases. The CDR3 is 14 residues long. With 2 bases clipped from V and 0 bases from J, the junction kept 0 bases outside the gene matches. Germline-derived CDR1 and CDR2 are MDHEN and SYDVKM.